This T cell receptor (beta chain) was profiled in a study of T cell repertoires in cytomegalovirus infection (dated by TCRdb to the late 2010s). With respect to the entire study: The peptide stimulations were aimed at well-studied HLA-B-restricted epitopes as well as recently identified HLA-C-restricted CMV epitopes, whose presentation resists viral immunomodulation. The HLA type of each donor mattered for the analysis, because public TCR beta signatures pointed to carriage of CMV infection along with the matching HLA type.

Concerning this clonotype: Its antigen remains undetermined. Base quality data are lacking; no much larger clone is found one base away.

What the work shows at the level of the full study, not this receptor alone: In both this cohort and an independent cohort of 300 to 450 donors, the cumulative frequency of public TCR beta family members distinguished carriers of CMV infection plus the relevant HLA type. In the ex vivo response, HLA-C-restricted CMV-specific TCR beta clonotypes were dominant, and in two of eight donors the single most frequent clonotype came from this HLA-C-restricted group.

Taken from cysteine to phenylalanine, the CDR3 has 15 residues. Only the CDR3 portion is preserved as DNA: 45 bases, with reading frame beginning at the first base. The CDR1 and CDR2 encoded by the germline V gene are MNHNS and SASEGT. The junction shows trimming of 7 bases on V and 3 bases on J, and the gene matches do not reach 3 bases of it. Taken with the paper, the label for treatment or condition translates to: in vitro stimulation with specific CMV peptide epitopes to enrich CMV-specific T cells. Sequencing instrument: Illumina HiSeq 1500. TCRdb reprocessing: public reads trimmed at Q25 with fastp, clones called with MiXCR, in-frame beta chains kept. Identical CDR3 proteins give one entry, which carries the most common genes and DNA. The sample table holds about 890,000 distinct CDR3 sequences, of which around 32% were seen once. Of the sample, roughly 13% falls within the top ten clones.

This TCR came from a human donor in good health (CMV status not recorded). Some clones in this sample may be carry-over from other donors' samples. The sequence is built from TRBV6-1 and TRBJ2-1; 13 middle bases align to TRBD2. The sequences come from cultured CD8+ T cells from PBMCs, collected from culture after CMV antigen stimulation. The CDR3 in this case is CASKGLAGNYNEQFF. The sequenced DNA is TGTGCCAGCAAGGGACTAGCGGGGAACTACAATGAGCAGTTCTTC.